This TCR beta chain is from a study of control samples from healthy donors and cancer patients (TCRdb year 2020). In the case of this clone: Its antigen is still unknown. Base qualities are not at hand, and no much larger clone is one base apart.

The CDR3 runs 13 residues from the cysteine to the phenylalanine. CDR3 DNA only is kept here, 39 bases in frame from base 1. As encoded in the germline V gene, CDR1 is SGHRS while CDR2 is YFSETQ. V is clipped by 4 bases and J by 5 bases, and the sequence between their germline boundaries is 10 bases long. Libraries came from the immunoSEQ multiplex PCR assay. Drawn from immuneACCESS, this table holds only the in-frame rearrangements with V and J called that TCRdb kept. Clones are partly lost; checked studies trace under half to an unresolved V gene and leave the rest unexplained. A total of over 50,000 clones appear in this sample, more than 95% of them only once. The ten largest clonotypes hold around 0.99% of the sample.

The clonotype comes from a woman aged 18 to 35 in good health. The chain was built from TRBV5-1 and TRBJ2-1; the D gene remains uncertain. Sequencing input: blood. The nucleotide sequence reads as follows: TGCGCCAGCAGCCTGGGCGTGGACAATGAGCAGTTCTTC. Its amino acids are CASSLGVDNEQFF.